The sequence of this TCR beta chain was determined in a study of blood T cell repertoires in COVID-19 (dated by TCRdb to the early 2020s). Study-level background: Samples covering the acute and convalescent phases of COVID-19 were provided by collaborators in the United States, Italy and Spain. The prospective study material was composed of cDNA or gDNA derived from T cells, B-cell-depleted T cells, or PBMCs. Subjects who had been exposed to COVID-19, were actively infected with it, or had recovered from it provided the deeply sampled blood TCRbeta repertoires that made up the dataset. The repertoires were made available in a free public database intended to serve as a resource for research on the immune response to SARS-CoV-2. The samples were drawn from two sources: the first 160 participants of the ongoing ImmuneRACE study, and 1,200 or so subjects contributed by 6 global collaborators. The sample metadata nearly always contained a de-identified subject ID, COVID-19 status, age in years and sex. Where HLA class I and class II types were available, the types were taken from metadata supplied by the sample provider, not from assay-based typing.

Enrolling through a virtual design, the prospective study's participants ranged in age from roughly 18 to 90 years and lived across 20 to 25 United States geographic areas. In the prospective study, cohorts were assigned on the basis of participant-reported clinical history obtained from a screening survey and a study questionnaire. Recovered participants in ImmuneRACE Cohort 3 were defined by two consecutive negative NP/OP PCR tests, clearance by a healthcare professional, or resolution of symptoms. In the prospective study, whole blood, serum and a nasopharyngeal or oropharyngeal swab were collected from each participant by mobile phlebotomists. Additional blood draws and questionnaires over an approximately 2-month period could optionally be provided by prospective study participants. Prospective study blood samples were shipped either frozen or at room temperature before DNA extraction. On the study overall, not on this receptor specifically: The amount of clinical and demographic metadata varied by source and participant and was provided uncurated.

TCRbeta CDR3 regions were amplified from genomic DNA by means of the immunoSEQ Assay, a bias-controlled multiplex PCR. In the source study's methods: Nucleated cell counts per sample were estimated from amplification of reference gene primers within the assay. To quantify the absolute abundance of each unique TCRbeta CDR3 rearrangement, sequence reads were collapsed and filtered. For each sample, productive Simpson clonality was calculated by taking the square root of Simpson's diversity index across productive rearrangements. TCRdb retrieved this table from immuneACCESS and kept in-frame rearrangements only. Not all clones are present; in checked studies, unresolved V genes account for under half, and no reason is known for the remainder. That table furnishes V, J and clone size, whereas the DNA furnished D and trimming. Across this sample there are roughly 360,000 clones, with about 89% seen only once. In total, the top ten clones hold under 1.5% of the sample.

Trimming costs V 5 bases and J 3 bases, and their ends lie 15 bases apart. Counted from cysteine to phenylalanine, this CDR3 has 15 amino acids. CDR3 DNA is the only sequence kept; it has 45 bases, read in frame from the first base. As encoded in the germline V gene (reference sequence), CDR1 is MNHEY while CDR2 is SMNVEV. Turning to this clone: Its antigen target is currently unknown. No much larger clone is present one base from it, and per-base qualities are unavailable.

Sequencing was done on a sample of PBMCs or T cells enriched from blood (not recorded which). This sequence uses TRBV27 and TRBJ2-3; the D segment could be TRBD2, given 6 matching bases. The sequence came from a man aged 25-45 years who had recovered from COVID-19. In nucleotide form, the sequence is TGTGCCAGCAGTCTACGTAAGGGGAGGACAGATACGCAGTATTTT. This translates into CASSLRKGRTDTQYF.